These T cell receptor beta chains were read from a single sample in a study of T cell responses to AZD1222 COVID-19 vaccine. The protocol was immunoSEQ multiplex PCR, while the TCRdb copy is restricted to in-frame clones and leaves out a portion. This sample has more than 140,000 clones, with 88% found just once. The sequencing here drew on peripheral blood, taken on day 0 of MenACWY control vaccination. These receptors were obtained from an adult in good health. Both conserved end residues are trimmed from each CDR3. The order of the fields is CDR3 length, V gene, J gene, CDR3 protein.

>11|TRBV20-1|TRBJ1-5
SASDSNNQPQH
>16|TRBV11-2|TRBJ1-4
ASSYRQGAATTNEKLF
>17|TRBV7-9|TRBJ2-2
ASSSYARSGSSTTGELF
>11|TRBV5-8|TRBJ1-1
ASSLMSYGEAF
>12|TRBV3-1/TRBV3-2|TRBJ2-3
ASSPLTRTDTQY
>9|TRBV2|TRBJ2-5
ASRLGETQY
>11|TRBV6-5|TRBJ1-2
ASSSWTNQGYT
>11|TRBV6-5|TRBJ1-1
ASAPGWYTEAF
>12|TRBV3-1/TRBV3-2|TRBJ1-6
ASSQVAGGSPLH
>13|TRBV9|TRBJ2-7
ASSVGRGGLYEQY
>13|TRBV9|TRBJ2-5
ASSAQGSGMETQY
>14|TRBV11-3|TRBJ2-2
ASSSGLAGITGELF
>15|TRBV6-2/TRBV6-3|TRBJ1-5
ASSWAESEGGNQPQH
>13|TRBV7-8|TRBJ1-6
ASSPLVGFGSPLH
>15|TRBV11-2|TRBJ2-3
ASSSDELAGVGDTQY
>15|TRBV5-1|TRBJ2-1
ASSLVPSGGTYNEQF
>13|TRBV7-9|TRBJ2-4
ASSPLIGSLNIQY
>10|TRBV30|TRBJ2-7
AWSGGQDEQY
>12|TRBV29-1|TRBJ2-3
SAENGGATDTQY
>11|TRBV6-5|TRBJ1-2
ASVRTGDYGYT
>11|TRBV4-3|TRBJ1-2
ASSQVGQGGYT
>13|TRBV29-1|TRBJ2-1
SVDRNSAFSGEQF